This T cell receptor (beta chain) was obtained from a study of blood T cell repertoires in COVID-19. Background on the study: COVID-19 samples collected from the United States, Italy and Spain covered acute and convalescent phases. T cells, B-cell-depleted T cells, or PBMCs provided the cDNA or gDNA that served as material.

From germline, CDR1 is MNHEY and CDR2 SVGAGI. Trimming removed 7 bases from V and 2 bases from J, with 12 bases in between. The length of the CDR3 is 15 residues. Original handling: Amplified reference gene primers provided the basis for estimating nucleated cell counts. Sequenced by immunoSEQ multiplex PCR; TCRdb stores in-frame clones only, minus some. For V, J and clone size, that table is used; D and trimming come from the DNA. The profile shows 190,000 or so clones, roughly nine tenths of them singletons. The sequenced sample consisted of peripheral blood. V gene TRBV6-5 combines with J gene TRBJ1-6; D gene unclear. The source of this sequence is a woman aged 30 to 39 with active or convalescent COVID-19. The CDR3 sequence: CASNPRLTYNSPLHF. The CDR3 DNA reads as TGTGCCAGCAATCCGAGACTAACCTATAATTCACCCCTCCACTTT.